This note documents a single T cell receptor (beta chain) sequence. What it binds is not known. A single record per CDR3 protein comes from TCRdb applying MiXCR to the 5' RACE reads. Among around 350,000 distinct CDR3 sequences, approximately 10% were seen once, and the ten largest hold around 18%. Germline CDR1 and CDR2: SGHVS and FNYEAQ. The CDR3 contains 16 residues. Trimming at V came to 1 base and at J to 0 bases, leaving 4 bases not matched to a gene. This record belongs to a study of T cells after yellow fever vaccination. General study results and limits: Peak timing came faster in the weaker secondary response, day 5 versus 15.

The receptor was isolated from a man aged 18 to 30 who received the YFV17D yellow fever vaccine. Material: PBMCs, obtained on the day of the first yellow fever vaccination. The V and J genes are TRBV7-6 and TRBJ2-7, with TRBD1 matching over 9 bases. DNA of the CDR3: TGTGCCAGCAGCTTAGTACCGACAGGGGGCTCCTACGAGCAGTACTTC. Encoded protein: CASSLVPTGGSYEQYF.